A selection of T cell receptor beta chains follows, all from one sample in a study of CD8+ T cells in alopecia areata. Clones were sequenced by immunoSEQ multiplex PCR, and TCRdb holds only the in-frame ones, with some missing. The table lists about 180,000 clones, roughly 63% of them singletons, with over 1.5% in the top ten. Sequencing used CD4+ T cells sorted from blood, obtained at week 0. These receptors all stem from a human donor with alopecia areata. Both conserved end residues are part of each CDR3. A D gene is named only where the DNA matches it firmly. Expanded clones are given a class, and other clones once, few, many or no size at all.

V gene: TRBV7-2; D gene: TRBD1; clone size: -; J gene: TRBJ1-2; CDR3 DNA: TGTGCCAGCAGCCCGCGACCCGGACAGGGACTATATGGCTACACCTTC; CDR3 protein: CASSPRPGQGLYGYTF
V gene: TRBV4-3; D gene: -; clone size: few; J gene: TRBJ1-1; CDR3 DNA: TGCGCCAGCAGCCAAGGGTTCCAGAGTGAAGCTTTCTTT; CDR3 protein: CASSQGFQSEAFF
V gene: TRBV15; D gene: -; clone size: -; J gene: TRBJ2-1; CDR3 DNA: TGTGCCACCAGCAGAGATTACCAGGCTTTAGTCTTC; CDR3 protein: CATSRDYQALVF
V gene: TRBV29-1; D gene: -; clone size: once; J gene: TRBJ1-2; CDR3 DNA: TGCAGCGTTGTAGGAGTAGGTGGCTACACCTTC; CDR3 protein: CSVVGVGGYTF
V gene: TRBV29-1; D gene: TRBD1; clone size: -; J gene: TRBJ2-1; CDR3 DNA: TGCAGCGTCAACAGGGGACCTGACAATGAGCAGTTCTTC; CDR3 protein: CSVNRGPDNEQFF
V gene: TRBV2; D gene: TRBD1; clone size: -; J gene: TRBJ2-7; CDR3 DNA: TGTGCCAGCAGGACAGGGAGCTCCTACGAGCAGTACTTC; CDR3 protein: CASRTGSSYEQYF
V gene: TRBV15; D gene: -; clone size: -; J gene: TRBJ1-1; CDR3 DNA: TGTGCCTCCAAAAGGAGGGCAGGCACTGAAGCTTTCTTT; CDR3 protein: CASKRRAGTEAFF
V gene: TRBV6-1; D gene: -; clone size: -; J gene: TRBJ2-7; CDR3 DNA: TGTGCCAGCAGTGAACCCATGCTTCCCGGGAACGAGCAGTACTTC; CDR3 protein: CASSEPMLPGNEQYF
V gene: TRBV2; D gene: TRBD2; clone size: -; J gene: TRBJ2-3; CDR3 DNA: TGTGCCAGCAGAGGACTAGCGGGGGGAGTCGGTACGCAGTATTTT; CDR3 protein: CASRGLAGGVGTQYF
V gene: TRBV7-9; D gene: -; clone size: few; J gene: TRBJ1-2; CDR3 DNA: TGTGCCAGCAGCTTATCGGGCAGTCACTATGGCTACACCTTC; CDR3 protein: CASSLSGSHYGYTF
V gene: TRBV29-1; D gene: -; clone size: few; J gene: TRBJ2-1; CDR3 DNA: TGCAGCGTTGCGGGTGGGGGCGGCAATGAGCAGTTCTTC; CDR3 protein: CSVAGGGGNEQFF
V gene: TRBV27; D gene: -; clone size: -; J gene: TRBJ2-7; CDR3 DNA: TGTGCCAGCTCAAATGACCGTAACTACGAGCAGTACTTC; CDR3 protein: CASSNDRNYEQYF
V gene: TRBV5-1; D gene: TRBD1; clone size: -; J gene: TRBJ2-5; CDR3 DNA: TGCGCCAGCAGCTTGGGGACGGTTTGGACAGGGCAAGAGACCCAGTACTTC; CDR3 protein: CASSLGTVWTGQETQYF
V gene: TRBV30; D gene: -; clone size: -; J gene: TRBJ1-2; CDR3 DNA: TGTGCCTGGAGGTTCAGTAAGGACTATGGCTACACCTTC; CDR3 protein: CAWRFSKDYGYTF